This TCR beta chain appears in the sequencing data of a study of spatial heterogeneity in lung cancer. In the study overall: Detection of beta-chain sequences consistently exceeded that of alpha-chain sequences. Study-wide results and limits: Relative to follow-up, resection was when ubiquitous expanded tumor TCRs appeared more in blood.

The presence of a unique molecular identifier marked each TCR cDNA molecule. TCRdb processed the 5' RACE reads anew with MiXCR; each CDR3 protein has one entry. This repertoire shows more than 80,000 distinct CDR3 sequences, 9.5% to 15% found once; its top ten account for roughly two fifths. This CDR3 contains 16 residues. Germline assignment: CDR1 KGHSH and CDR2 LQKENI. The V and J ends lost 4 bases and 1 base respectively, with 15 bases between them. Stated time point: sample taken at primary tumor resection. Sequencing of whole RNA from tumor, nontumor lung or frozen PBMC involved no sorting. Samples were donated by 72 untreated early-stage non-small cell lung cancer patients. Only a few counts were recorded for this clonotype. Its cognate antigen is unknown.

This material consisted of PBMCs, taken at surgery. This chain joins TRBV18 and TRBJ2-3; no firm D call. The source is a male donor with early-stage non-small cell lung cancer. CDR3 region: CASSQKMAGGTDTQYF. DNA for the CDR3: TGTGCCAGCTCACAAAAGATGGCAGGCGGCACAGATACGCAGTATTTT.